The T cell receptor beta chain described here comes from a study of T-cell memory formation after mild COVID-19. Study information: TCR clusters were mostly donor specific.

Each CDR3 protein is one row after TCRdb ran MiXCR on the 5' RACE reads. The data show about 340,000 distinct CDR3 sequences, with around a fifth seen just once and roughly a fifth held by the top ten. General study results and limits: In pre-infection memory, a portion of responding clones appeared, which suggested that cross-reactive memory joined. Of the contracting clones, CD4+ ones lay mainly in CM and EM, and CD8+ ones in EMRA.

CDR3 size: 16 residues. V lost 1 base and J lost 7; bases outside the gene matches: 8. Per germline, CDR1 SGHAT and CDR2 FQNNGV. About this clonotype: No antigen is known for it.

The sequencing input was PBMCs or a T cell subset sorted from them (not recorded which). The chain couples TRBV11-2 to TRBJ1-1, with TRBD1 matching over 11 bases. The clonotype comes from a man between 18 and 29 years old who had mild COVID-19 (a few samples of this study predate the infection). Cell type and time point are not known. The CDR3 nucleotides are TGTGCCAGCAGCTTAGCCCCCGGGACAGGGGGGTTTGAAGCTTTCTTT. Translation: CASSLAPGTGGFEAFF.